Shown below are 25 T cell receptor beta chains from a single sample sequenced in a study of human T cells and chemical hapten exposure. Stated time point: patch test 2, 6 weeks after DPC sensitization. Regarding treatment: therapeutic diphenylcyclopropenone sensitization with weekly scalp DPC. Via MiXCR, TCRdb re-called the RACE reads, giving one row per CDR3 protein. The repertoire consists of 110,000 or so distinct CDR3 sequences, with 9% to 9.5% occurring once and the leading ten covering approximately 3%. This specimen consisted of whole blood, obtained in connection with sensitization to the hapten diphenylcyclopropenone (DPC). These receptors came from a woman between 40 and 50 years old with alopecia areata. Some clones in this sample may be carry-over from other donors' samples.

This clonotype has more than one count but fewer than ten. V gene TRBV12-3 or TRBV12-4 combines with J gene TRBJ1-5; D unclear. V was pared by 2 bases and J by 6 bases, with 8 bases between. The CDR3 runs to 13 residues. The CDR3 is CASSLSEGQPQHF. CDR3 nucleotides: TGTGCCAGCAGTTTATCGGAGGGTCAGCCCCAGCATTTT.

This clonotype was detected only a few times. The chain couples TRBV5-6 to TRBJ1-2; no firm D call. Germline CDR1 and CDR2: SGHDT and YYEEEE. Trimming cost V 2 bases and J 8 bases, with 19 bases left between them. The CDR3 has 15 amino acids. The CDR3 is CASSFSTFTVRGYTF. In DNA form, the CDR3 reads TGTGCCAGCAGCTTCTCGACATTTACGGTACGAGGCTACACCTTC.

This chain joins TRBV4-3 and TRBJ2-7, with D uncertain. V was clipped by 4 bases and J by 3 bases, with 16 bases between them. Germline V gene sequence: CDR1 LGHNA, CDR2 YSLEER. The CDR3 has 15 residues. CDR3 in DNA: TGCGCCAGCAGCCCCGAGCACGGGCGAATCTACGAGCAGTACTTC. It specifies CASSPEHGRIYEQYF.

This clonotype has ten or more counts. V is TRBV28 and J is TRBJ1-5; the D is unclear. Germline V gene data show CDR1 as MDHEN and CDR2 as SYDVKM. The CDR3 contains 16 residues. Between the trimmed V and J ends, which lost 4 bases and 0 bases, there was a span of 13 bases. This CDR3 is CASSSASLYSNQPQHF. CDR3 DNA sequence: TGTGCCAGCAGTTCTGCGTCGTTGTATAGCAATCAGCCCCAGCATTTT. Full variable domain (rest looked up from reference TRBV28 and TRBJ1-5): DVKVTQSSRYLVKRTGEKVFLECVQDMDHENMFWYRQDPGLGLRLIYFSYDVKMKEKGDIPEGYSVSREKKERFSLILESASTNQTSMYLCASSSASLYSNQPQHFGDGTRLSIL.

The chain is built from TRBV3-1 and TRBJ2-2; D is perhaps TRBD1 (5 bases). Germline CDR1 LGHDT, CDR2 YNNKEL (reference sequence). V was cut by 0 bases and J by 4 bases, with 12 bases left in between. The CDR3 has 16 amino acids. The CDR3 nucleotides read TGTGCCAGCAGCCAAGATCTTAGACAGATCACCGGGGAGCTGTTTTTT. It yields the protein CASSQDLRQITGELFF.

V and J are TRBV28 and TRBJ1-2; no firm D call. V was cut by 6 bases and J by 1 base, with 12 bases left in between. Germline assignment: CDR1 MDHEN and CDR2 SYDVKM. The CDR3 runs 14 residues. Written as DNA, the CDR3 is TGTGCCAGCAGCACGAGCCCCCTTAACTATGGCTACACCTTC. It yields the protein CASSTSPLNYGYTF.

The chain employs TRBV19 and TRBJ1-4; D gene uncertain. The V gene lost 6 bases and the J gene lost 8 bases, with 13 bases spanning the gap. The CDR3 runs to 13 residues. The germline CDR1 and CDR2 sequences are LNHDA and SQIVND (reference sequence). The CDR3 nucleotides read TGTGCCAGTAGCGAAGTACGGGGAGAAAAACTGTTTTTT. Protein product: CASSEVRGEKLFF.

This chain connects TRBV20-1 to TRBJ1-5; D unclear. The length of the CDR3 is 14 residues. The V and J ends lost 6 bases and 0 bases respectively, with 12 bases between them. Germline V gene lookup returns CDR1 DFQATT and CDR2 SNEGSKA (reference sequence). CDR3 in DNA: TGCAGTGCAAGAACACCGGGTAGCAATCAGCCCCAGCATTTT. Translation: CSARTPGSNQPQHF.

This clonotype has more than one count but fewer than ten. The chain has TRBV12-5 and TRBJ2-1; 8 positions match TRBD1. The germline CDR1 and CDR2 sequences are LGHNT and FRNRAP. With 2 bases clipped from V and 4 bases from J, the junction kept 4 bases outside the gene matches. The CDR3 runs to 15 residues. In DNA, the CDR3 is TGTGCTAGTGGTTTGCCGGGACAGGAGTACAATGAGCAGTTCTTC. Its translation: CASGLPGQEYNEQFF.

Ten or more counts support this clonotype. This chain uses TRBV5-4 with TRBJ1-1; no definite D call. The germline V and J ends were trimmed by 0 bases and 4 bases, with 4 bases remaining between them. The CDR3 is made up of 12 amino acids. Germline V gives CDR1 SGHNT, CDR2 YYREEE (reference sequence). The CDR3 here is CASSLERTEAFF. The DNA for the CDR3 is TGTGCCAGCAGCTTGGAACGCACTGAAGCTTTCTTT.

This clonotype was observed a handful of times. DNA for the CDR3: TGTGCCAGCAGCTTAGTAGGGGCCAGCACAGATACGCAGTATTTT. The encoded protein is CASSLVGASTDTQYF. This chain joins TRBV7-2 and TRBJ2-3, with a weak D call TRBD1 (5 bases). The germline gives CDR1 SGHTA, CDR2 FQGNSA. The CDR3 runs 15 residues. Trimming left V 1 base short and J 0 bases short, with 8 bases between.

This clonotype showed up just a few times. The chain is built from TRBV27 and TRBJ1-1, with no clear D. The CDR3 contains 13 residues. The V gene's germline CDR1 is MNHEY and CDR2 SMNVEV (reference sequence). Trimming removed 6 bases at V and 1 base at J, with 9 bases between. The CDR3 sequence is CASSSFWNTEAFF. DNA of the CDR3: TGTGCCAGCAGCTCCTTTTGGAACACTGAAGCTTTCTTT.

This clonotype was counted a few times. The chain employs TRBV12-3 or TRBV12-4 and TRBJ2-7, with 9 bases identical to TRBD1. V lost 8 bases and J lost 3; bases outside the gene matches: 8. The CDR3 contains 14 residues. CDR3 region: CASGLTGGGYEQYF. CDR3 bases: TGTGCCAGCGGTCTGACAGGGGGAGGCTACGAGCAGTACTTC.

This clonotype was detected a few times. The genes are TRBV18 and TRBJ2-3, with 9 bases aligning to TRBD2. J lost 1 base, V lost 3 bases, and 11 bases had no gene match. Germline CDR1 is KGHSH and CDR2 is LQKENI. The CDR3 runs 18 residues. CDR3 region: CASSPEYAGGPRTDTQYF. Here the CDR3 DNA reads TGTGCCAGCTCACCGGAGTATGCGGGGGGGCCTCGCACAGATACGCAGTATTTT.

This chain connects TRBV5-1 to TRBJ1-6, with 8 bases lining up with TRBD1. This CDR3 spans 15 amino acids. The germline CDR1 and CDR2 sequences are SGHRS and YFSETQ. J was trimmed by 7 bases and V by 4 bases; bases with no gene match: 7. The CDR3 is CASSNTDRGNSPLHF. Written as DNA, the CDR3 is TGCGCCAGCAGCAACACCGACAGGGGCAATTCACCCCTCCACTTT.

This clonotype came up many times. The chain joins TRBV11-3 to TRBJ2-7; tentatively, D is TRBD1 or TRBD2 (7 bases each). Trimming cost V 7 bases and J 5 bases, with 33 bases left between them. CDR1 SGHNT and CDR2 YENEEA come from the germline V gene. The CDR3 totals 19 residues. Here the CDR3 reads CASIPGRGSGGDRVHEQYF. CDR3 in DNA: TGTGCCAGCATCCCCGGACGGGGATCAGGGGGGGATAGGGTCCACGAGCAGTACTTC.

This clonotype was seen many times. The chain is built from TRBV7-2 and TRBJ1-3, with D possibly being TRBD1 (6 bases). Looked up from germline, CDR1 is SGHTA and CDR2 is FQGNSA. This CDR3 has 14 residues. V was cut by 5 bases and J by 4 bases, with 12 bases left in between. The CDR3 coding sequence is TGTGCCAGCAGCCGGACAGCCCTAGGAAACACCATATATTTT. Translation gives CASSRTALGNTIYF.

The sample holds many counts of this clonotype. The chain joins TRBV7-9 to TRBJ2-6, with unresolved D. The germline V gene encodes CDR1 SEHNR and CDR2 FQNEAQ (reference sequence). The CDR3 sequence is 17 residues long. V lost 4 bases to trimming and J lost 2 bases, with 15 bases between them. The DNA for the CDR3 is TGTGCCAGCAGCTCAGCCACCACGGCGACTGGGGCCAACGTCCTGACTTTC. It translates to CASSSATTATGANVLTF.

This clonotype was observed a few times. Relative to the germline gene, one junction end is altered; a read error may explain this. This chain joins TRBV7-6 and TRBJ2-1; 11 bases agree with TRBD2. There are 13 residues in the CDR3. Germline loops: CDR1 SGHVS, CDR2 FNYEAQ. CDR3 protein: CASSLVLAGGMLF. CDR3 coding DNA: TGTGCCAGCAGCTTAGTCCTAGCGGGGGGTATGTTATTC.

The chain has TRBV7-2 and TRBJ2-3, with TRBD2 identical over 8 bases. This CDR3 region has 18 residues. J lost 0 bases, V lost 5 bases, and 13 bases had no gene match. Germline loops: CDR1 SGHTA, CDR2 FQGNSA. In DNA, the CDR3 is TGTGCCAGCAGCCGTCGGGTTACGGGAGGGGTGAGCACAGATACGCAGTATTTT. Translating it yields CASSRRVTGGVSTDTQYF.

The chain is built from TRBV5-1 and TRBJ1-1, with D unresolved. Per the germline V gene, CDR1 is SGHRS and CDR2 is YFSETQ. V gave up 7 bases and J gave up 5 bases, with 15 bases separating them. CDR3 size: 13 residues. CDR3 sequence reads: CASAGVGGTEAFF. CDR3 coding DNA: TGCGCCAGCGCAGGTGTGGGTGGAACTGAAGCTTTCTTT.

The chain recombines TRBV29-1 with TRBJ2-7; D perhaps matches TRBD1 (5 bases). Trimming took off 6 bases at V and 0 bases at J, with 15 bases between the two ends. There are 14 residues in the CDR3. Per the germline V gene, CDR1 is SQVTM and CDR2 is ANQGSEA. The CDR3 reads CSVVVGQGSYEQYF. In DNA form, the CDR3 reads TGCAGCGTCGTCGTGGGTCAGGGCTCCTACGAGCAGTACTTC.

This rearrangement joins TRBV7-2 to TRBJ2-1; possibly TRBD1 or TRBD2 for D (5 bases each). This CDR3 contains 14 residues. From germline, CDR1 is SGHTA and CDR2 FQGNSA. V was shortened by 5 bases and J by 8 bases, with 16 bases between the two germline ends. The CDR3 region has the DNA TGTGCCAGCAGCCGAGGGGCTACCCCTCATGAGCAGTTCTTC. Translated, it gives CASSRGATPHEQFF.

This clonotype was counted ten times or more. The V call is TRBV12-3 or TRBV12-4, the J call TRBJ2-3; 12 bases align to TRBD2. The V and J ends lost 5 bases and 0 bases, in that order; junction bases with no gene match: 6. The CDR3 spans 17 residues. In nucleotides, the CDR3 is TGTGCCAGCAGTCAGACTAGCGGGGGCCCCAGCACAGATACGCAGTATTTT. Translating gives CASSQTSGGPSTDTQYF.

For this clonotype: A much larger clone is a single base away; this may be a read error. The chain links TRBV7-9 to TRBJ1-2, with 10 bases lining up with TRBD1. Trimming took 5 bases from V and 3 from J; bases not matched to a gene: 3. CDR3 length: 14 residues. Per the germline V gene, CDR1 is SEHNR and CDR2 is FQNEAQ (reference sequence). CDR3 sequence: CASSQTGGDYGYTF. Written as DNA, the CDR3 is TGTGCCAGCAGCCAGACAGGGGGCGACTATGGCTACACCTTC.